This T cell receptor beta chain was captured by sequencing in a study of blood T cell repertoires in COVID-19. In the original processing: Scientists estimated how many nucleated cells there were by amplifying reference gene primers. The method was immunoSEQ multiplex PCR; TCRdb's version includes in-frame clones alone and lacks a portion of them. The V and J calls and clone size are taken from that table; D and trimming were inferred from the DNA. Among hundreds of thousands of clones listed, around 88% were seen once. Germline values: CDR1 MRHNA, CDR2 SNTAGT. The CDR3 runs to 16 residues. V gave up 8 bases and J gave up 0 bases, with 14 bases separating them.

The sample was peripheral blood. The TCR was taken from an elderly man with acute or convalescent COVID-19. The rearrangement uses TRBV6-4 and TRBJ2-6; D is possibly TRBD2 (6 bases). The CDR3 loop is CASLVAGRSGANVLTF. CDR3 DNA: TGTGCCAGCTTGGTTGCGGGGCGCTCTGGGGCCAACGTCCTGACTTTC.